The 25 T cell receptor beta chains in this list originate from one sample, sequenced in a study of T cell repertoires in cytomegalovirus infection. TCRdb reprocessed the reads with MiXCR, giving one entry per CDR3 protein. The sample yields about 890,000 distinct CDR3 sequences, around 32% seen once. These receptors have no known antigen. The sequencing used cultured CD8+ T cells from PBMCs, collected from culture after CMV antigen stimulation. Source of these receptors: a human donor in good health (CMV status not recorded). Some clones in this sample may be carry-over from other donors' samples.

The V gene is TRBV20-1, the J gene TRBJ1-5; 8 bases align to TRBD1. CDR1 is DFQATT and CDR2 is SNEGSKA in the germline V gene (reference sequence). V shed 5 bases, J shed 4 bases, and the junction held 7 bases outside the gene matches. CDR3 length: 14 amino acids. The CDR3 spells CSASQGAVNQPQHF. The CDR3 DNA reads TGCAGTGCTTCTCAGGGGGCCGTGAATCAGCCCCAGCATTTT.

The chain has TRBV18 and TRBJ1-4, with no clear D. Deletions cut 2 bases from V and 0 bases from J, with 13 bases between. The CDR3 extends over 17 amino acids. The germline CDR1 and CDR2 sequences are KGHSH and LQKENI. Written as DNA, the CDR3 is TGTGCCAGCTCACCAACGACTGCGAATCCAACTAATGAAAAACTGTTTTTT. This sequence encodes CASSPTTANPTNEKLFF.

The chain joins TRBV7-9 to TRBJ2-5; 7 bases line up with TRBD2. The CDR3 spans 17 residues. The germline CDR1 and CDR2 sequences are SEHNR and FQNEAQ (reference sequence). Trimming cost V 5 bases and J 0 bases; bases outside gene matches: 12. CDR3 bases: TGTGCCAGCAGCCCACCCCAGGGCGGGGGAAACCAAGAGACCCAGTACTTC. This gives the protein CASSPPQGGGNQETQYF. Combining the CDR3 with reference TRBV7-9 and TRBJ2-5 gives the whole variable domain DTGVSQNPRHKITKRGQNVTFRCDPISEHNRLYWYRQTLGQGPEFLTYFQNEAQLEKSRLLSDRFSAERPKGSFSTLEIQRTEQGDSAMYLCASSPPQGGGNQETQYFGPGTRLLVL.

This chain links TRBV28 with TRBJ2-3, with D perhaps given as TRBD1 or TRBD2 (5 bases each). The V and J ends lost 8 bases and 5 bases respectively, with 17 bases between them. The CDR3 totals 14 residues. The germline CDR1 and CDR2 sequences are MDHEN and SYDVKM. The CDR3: CASSSGAEGDTQYF. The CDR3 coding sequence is TGTGCCAGCTCCTCCGGGGCCGAAGGAGATACGCAGTATTTT.

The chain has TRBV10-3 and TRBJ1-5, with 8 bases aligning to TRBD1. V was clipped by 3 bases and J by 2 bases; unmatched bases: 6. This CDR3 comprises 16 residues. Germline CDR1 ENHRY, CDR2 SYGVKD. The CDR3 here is CAISDSDRAGNQPQHF. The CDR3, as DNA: TGTGCCATCAGTGATTCGGACAGGGCGGGCAATCAGCCCCAGCATTTT.

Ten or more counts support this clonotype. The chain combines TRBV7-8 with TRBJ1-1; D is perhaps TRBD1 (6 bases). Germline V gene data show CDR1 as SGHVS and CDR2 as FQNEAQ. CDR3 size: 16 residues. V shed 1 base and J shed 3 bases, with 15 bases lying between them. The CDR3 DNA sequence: TGTGCCAGCAGCTTAGAGAACGGGGGCAGGGACACTGAAGCTTTCTTT. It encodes CASSLENGGRDTEAFF. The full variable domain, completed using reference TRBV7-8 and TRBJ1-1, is GAGVSQSPRYKVAKRGQDVALRCDPISGHVSLFWYQQALGQGPEFLTYFQNEAQLDKSGLPSDRFFAERPEGSVSTLKIQRTQQEDSAVYLCASSLENGGRDTEAFFGQGTRLTVV.

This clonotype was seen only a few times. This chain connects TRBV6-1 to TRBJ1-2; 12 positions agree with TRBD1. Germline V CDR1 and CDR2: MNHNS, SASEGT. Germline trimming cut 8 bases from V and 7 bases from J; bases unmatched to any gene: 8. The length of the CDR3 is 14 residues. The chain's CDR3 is CASPGQGALGGYTF. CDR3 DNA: TGTGCCAGCCCGGGACAGGGGGCTCTTGGTGGCTACACCTTC.

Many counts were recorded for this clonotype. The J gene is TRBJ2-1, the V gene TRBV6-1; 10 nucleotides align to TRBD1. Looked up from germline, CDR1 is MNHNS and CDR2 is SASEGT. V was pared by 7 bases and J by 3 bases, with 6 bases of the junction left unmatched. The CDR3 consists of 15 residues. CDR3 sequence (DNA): TGTGCCAGCAAGCTGACAGGGGGCAGCTACAATGAGCAGTTCTTC. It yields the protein CASKLTGGSYNEQFF.

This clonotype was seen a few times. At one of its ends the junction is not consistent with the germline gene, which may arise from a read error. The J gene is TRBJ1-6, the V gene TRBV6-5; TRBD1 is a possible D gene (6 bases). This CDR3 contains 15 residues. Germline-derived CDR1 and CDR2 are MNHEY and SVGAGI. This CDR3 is CASGTGSSYYSPLHF. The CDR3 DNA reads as TGTGCCAGCGGTACAGGGTCAAGCTATTATTCACCCCTCCACTTT.

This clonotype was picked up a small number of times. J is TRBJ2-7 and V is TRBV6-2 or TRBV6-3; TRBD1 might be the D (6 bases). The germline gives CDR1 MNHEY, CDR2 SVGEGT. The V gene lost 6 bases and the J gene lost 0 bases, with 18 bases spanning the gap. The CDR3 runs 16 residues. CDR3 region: CASSSNSQGSSYEQYV. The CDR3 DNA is TGTGCCAGCAGCTCAAATAGCCAGGGGAGCTCCTACGAGCAGTACGTC.

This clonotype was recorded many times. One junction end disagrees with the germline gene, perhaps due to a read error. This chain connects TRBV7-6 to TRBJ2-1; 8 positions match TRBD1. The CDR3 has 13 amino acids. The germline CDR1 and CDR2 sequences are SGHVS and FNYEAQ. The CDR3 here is CASSLDRDNEQFF. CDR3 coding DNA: TGCGCCAGCAGCTTGGACAGGGACAATGAGCAGTTCTTC.

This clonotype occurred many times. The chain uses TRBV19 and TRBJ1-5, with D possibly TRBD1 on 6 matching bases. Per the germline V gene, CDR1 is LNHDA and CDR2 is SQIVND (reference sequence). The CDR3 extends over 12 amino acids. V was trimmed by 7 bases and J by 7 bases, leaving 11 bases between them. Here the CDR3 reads CASTTGIQPQHF. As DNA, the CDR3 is TGTGCCAGTACTACAGGGATCCAGCCCCAGCATTTT.

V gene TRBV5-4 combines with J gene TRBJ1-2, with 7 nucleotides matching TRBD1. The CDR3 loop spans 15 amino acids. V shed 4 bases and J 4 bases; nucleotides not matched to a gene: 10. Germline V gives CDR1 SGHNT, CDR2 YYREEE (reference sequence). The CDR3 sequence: CASSPWTGIGYGYTF. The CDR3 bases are TGTGCCAGCAGCCCCTGGACAGGAATCGGCTATGGCTACACCTTC. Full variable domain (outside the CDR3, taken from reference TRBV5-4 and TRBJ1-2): ETGVTQSPTHLIKTRGQQVTLRCSSQSGHNTVSWYQQALGQGPQFIFQYYREEENGRGNFPPRFSGLQFPNYSSELNVNALELDDSALYLCASSPWTGIGYGYTFGSGTRLTVV.

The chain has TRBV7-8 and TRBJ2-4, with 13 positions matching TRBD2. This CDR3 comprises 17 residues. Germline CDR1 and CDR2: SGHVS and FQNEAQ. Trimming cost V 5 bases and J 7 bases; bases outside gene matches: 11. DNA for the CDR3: TGTGCCAGCAGCCCACTAGCGGGGGGGCCTGTAGCGAACATTCAGTACTTC. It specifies CASSPLAGGPVANIQYF.

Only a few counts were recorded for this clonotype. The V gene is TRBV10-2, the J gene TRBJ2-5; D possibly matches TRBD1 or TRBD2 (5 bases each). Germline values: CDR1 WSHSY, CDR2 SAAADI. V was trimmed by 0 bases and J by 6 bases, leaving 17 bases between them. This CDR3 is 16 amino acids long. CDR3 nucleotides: TGCGCCAGCAGTGAGTCCGTGGTGGGGGACGGTCAGACCCAGTACTTC. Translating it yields CASSESVVGDGQTQYF.

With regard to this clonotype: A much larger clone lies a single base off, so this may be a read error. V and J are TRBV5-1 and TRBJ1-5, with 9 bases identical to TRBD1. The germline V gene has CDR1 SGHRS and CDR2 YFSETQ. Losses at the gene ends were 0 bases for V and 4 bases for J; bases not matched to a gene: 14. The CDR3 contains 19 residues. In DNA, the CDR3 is TGCGCCAGCAGCTTGGTCCAGCCCGTAGATGGACAGGGGAATCAGCCCCAGCATTTT. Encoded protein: CASSLVQPVDGQGNQPQHF.

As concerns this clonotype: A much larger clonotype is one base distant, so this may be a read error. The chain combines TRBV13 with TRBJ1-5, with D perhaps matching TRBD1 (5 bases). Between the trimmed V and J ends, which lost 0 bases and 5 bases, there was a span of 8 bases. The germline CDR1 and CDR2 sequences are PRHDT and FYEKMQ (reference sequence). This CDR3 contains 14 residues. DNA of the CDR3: TGTGCCAGCAGCTTAGGAGGGGACCATCAGCCCCAGCATTTT. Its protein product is CASSLGGDHQPQHF. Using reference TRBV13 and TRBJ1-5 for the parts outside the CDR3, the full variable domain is AAGVIQSPRHLIKEKRETATLKCYPIPRHDTVYWYQQGPGQDPQFLISFYEKMQSDKGSIPDRFSAQQFSDYHSELNMSSLELGDSALYFCASSLGGDHQPQHFGDGTRLSIL.

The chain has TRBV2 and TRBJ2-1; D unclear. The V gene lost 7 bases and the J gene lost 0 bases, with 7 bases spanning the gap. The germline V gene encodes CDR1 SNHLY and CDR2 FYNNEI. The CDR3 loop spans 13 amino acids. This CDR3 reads CASISDSYNEQFF. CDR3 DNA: TGTGCCAGCATCTCCGACTCCTACAATGAGCAGTTCTTC.

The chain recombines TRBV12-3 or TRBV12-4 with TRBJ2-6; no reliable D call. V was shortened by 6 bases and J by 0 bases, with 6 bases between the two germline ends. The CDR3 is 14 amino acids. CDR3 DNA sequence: TGTGCCAGCAGCAAATTCTCTGGGGCCAACGTCCTGACTTTC. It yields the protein CASSKFSGANVLTF.

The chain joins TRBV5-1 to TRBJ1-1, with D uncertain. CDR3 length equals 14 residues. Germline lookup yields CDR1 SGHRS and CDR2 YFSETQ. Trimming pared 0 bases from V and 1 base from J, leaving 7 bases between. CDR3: CASSLGTWNTEAFF. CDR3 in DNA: TGCGCCAGCAGCTTGGGGACCTGGAACACTGAAGCTTTCTTT.

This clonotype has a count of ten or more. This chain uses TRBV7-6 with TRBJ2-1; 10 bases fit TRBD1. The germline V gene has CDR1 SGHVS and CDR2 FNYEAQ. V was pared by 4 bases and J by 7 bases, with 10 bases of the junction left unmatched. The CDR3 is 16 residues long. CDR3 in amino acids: CASSSRTDRGGNEQFF. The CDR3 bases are TGTGCCAGCAGCTCGCGGACGGACAGGGGGGGGAATGAGCAGTTCTTC.

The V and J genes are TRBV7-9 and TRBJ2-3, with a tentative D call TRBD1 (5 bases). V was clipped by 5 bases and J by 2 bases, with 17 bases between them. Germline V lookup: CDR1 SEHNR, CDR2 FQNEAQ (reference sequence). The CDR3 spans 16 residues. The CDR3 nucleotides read TGTGCCAGCAGCCCCAGGGCCGGGCTATACACAGATACGCAGTATTTT. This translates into CASSPRAGLYTDTQYF.

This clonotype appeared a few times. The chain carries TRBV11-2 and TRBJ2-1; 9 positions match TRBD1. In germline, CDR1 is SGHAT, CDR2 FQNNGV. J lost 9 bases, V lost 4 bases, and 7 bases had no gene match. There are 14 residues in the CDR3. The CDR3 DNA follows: TGTGCCAGCAGCTCACAGGGGGCGTGGACTGAGCAGTTCTTC. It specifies CASSSQGAWTEQFF.

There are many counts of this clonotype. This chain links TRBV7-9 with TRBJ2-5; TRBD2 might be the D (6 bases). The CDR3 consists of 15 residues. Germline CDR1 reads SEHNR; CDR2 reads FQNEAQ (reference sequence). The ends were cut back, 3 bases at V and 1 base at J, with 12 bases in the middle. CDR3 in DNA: TGTGCCAGCAGCTTTCCCGGGGGACTCCAAGAGACCCAGTACTTC. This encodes CASSFPGGLQETQYF.

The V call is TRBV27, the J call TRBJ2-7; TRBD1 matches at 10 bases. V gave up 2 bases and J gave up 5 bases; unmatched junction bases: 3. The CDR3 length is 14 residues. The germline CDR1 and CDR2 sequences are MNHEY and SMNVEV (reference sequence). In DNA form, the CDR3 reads TGTGCCAGCAGTTTACGGGACAGGGGCGACGAGCAGTACTTC. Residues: CASSLRDRGDEQYF.